This is a list of T cell receptor beta chains from one sample in a study of T-cell reconstitution after alpha-beta-depleted transplantation in children. One entry per CDR3 protein results from TCRdb running MiXCR on the PCR reads. Among 350,000 to 450,000 distinct CDR3 sequences, around 20% were seen once, and the ten largest hold less than 4.5%. Sequences were derived from PBMCs from the stem cell graft donor, sampled from the stem cell graft. Receptors originate from a human donor who donated a stem cell graft to a child with acute myeloid leukemia. The CDR3 runs from the conserved cysteine through the conserved F or W. A D gene is named only where the DNA matches it firmly. Size values are once, few and many counts, or a class for expanded clones, and some rows have none.

d_gene: .; v_gene: TRBV12-3/TRBV12-4; j_gene: TRBJ2-1; abundance: many; CDR3nt: TGTGCCAGCAGTTTGGCTAGAGACAATGAGCAGTTCTTC; CDR3aa: CASSLARDNEQFF
d_gene: .; v_gene: TRBV6-5; j_gene: TRBJ2-2; abundance: few; CDR3nt: TGTGCCAGCAGTTGGTGGCAGGGGGGCACCGGGGAGCTGTTTTTT; CDR3aa: CASSWWQGGTGELFF
d_gene: TRBD2; v_gene: TRBV6-1; j_gene: TRBJ2-3; abundance: many; CDR3nt: TGTGCCAGCAGGATGGGGCTAGCGGGTACAGATACGCAGTATTTT; CDR3aa: CASRMGLAGTDTQYF
d_gene: .; v_gene: TRBV9; j_gene: TRBJ2-3; abundance: .; CDR3nt: TGTGCCAGCAGCGTAGAAATAGCGTATAGAACAGATACGCAGTATTTT; CDR3aa: CASSVEIAYRTDTQYF
d_gene: TRBD1; v_gene: TRBV29-1; j_gene: TRBJ2-5; abundance: few; CDR3nt: TGCAGCGTTGAGCCCCGGGACAGGGGGCGAGAGACCCAGTACTTC; CDR3aa: CSVEPRDRGRETQYF
d_gene: .; v_gene: TRBV29-1; j_gene: TRBJ1-1; abundance: few; CDR3nt: TGCAGCGTTGCTGGACAGATGAACACTGAAGCTTTCTTT; CDR3aa: CSVAGQMNTEAFF
d_gene: .; v_gene: TRBV7-2; j_gene: TRBJ2-2; abundance: few; CDR3nt: TGTGCCAGCAGCTTAGTCCCTAGGTCCGGGGAGCTGTTTTTT; CDR3aa: CASSLVPRSGELFF
d_gene: .; v_gene: TRBV10-3; j_gene: TRBJ1-1; abundance: many; CDR3nt: TGTGCCATCAGTGAACGCAACAGGGACACTGAAGCTTTCTTT; CDR3aa: CAISERNRDTEAFF
d_gene: .; v_gene: TRBV20-1; j_gene: TRBJ2-7; abundance: many; CDR3nt: TGCAGTGCTAGAGCGCTAACCTACGAGCAGTACTTC; CDR3aa: CSARALTYEQYF
d_gene: .; v_gene: TRBV6-2/TRBV6-3; j_gene: TRBJ2-7; abundance: .; CDR3nt: TGTGCCAGCAGCGACCGGGACGGCATGACCTACGAGCAGTACTTC; CDR3aa: CASSDRDGMTYEQYF
d_gene: TRBD1; v_gene: TRBV10-3; j_gene: TRBJ2-3; abundance: .; CDR3nt: TGTGCCATCAGTGAGGACAGGGAAGGGGGCACAGATACGCAGTATTTT; CDR3aa: CAISEDREGGTDTQYF
d_gene: .; v_gene: TRBV7-9; j_gene: TRBJ2-3; abundance: .; CDR3nt: TGTGCCAGCAGCCAGAGCCCAAGGGTCACCTGGGCAGATACGCAGTATTTT; CDR3aa: CASSQSPRVTWADTQYF
d_gene: .; v_gene: TRBV12-3/TRBV12-4; j_gene: TRBJ1-2; abundance: .; CDR3nt: TGTGCCAGCAGTTCTGGGCCTTACTATGGCTACACCTTC; CDR3aa: CASSSGPYYGYTF
d_gene: TRBD2; v_gene: TRBV12-3/TRBV12-4; j_gene: TRBJ2-2; abundance: few; CDR3nt: TGTGCCAGCAGTACGATAGCGGGAGGACCCCACCCCGGGGAGCTGTTTTTT; CDR3aa: CASSTIAGGPHPGELFF
d_gene: .; v_gene: TRBV7-2; j_gene: TRBJ2-1; abundance: .; CDR3nt: TGTGCCAGCAGCTCCTTAGGAAACATGCAGTTCTTC; CDR3aa: CASSSLGNMQFF
d_gene: .; v_gene: TRBV2; j_gene: TRBJ2-1; abundance: .; CDR3nt: TGTGCCAGCAGAGAGACTAGTTCCGGAGAGCAGTTCTTC; CDR3aa: CASRETSSGEQFF
d_gene: TRBD1; v_gene: TRBV5-6; j_gene: TRBJ2-1; abundance: few; CDR3nt: TGTGCCAGCAGCCAGGGACAGGGTCTGTACAATGAGCAGTTCTTC; CDR3aa: CASSQGQGLYNEQFF
d_gene: .; v_gene: TRBV6-6; j_gene: TRBJ2-3; abundance: .; CDR3nt: TGTGCCAGCAGTCCTCTTCGGGATACGCAGTATTTT; CDR3aa: CASSPLRDTQYF
d_gene: TRBD1; v_gene: TRBV29-1; j_gene: TRBJ2-1; abundance: many; CDR3nt: TGCAGCGCGGACAGGGGTAATGAGCAGTTCTTC; CDR3aa: CSADRGNEQFF
d_gene: .; v_gene: TRBV11-3; j_gene: TRBJ2-5; abundance: .; CDR3nt: TGTGCCAGCAGCTTAGGCGTTGGACTACAAGAGACCCAGTACTTC; CDR3aa: CASSLGVGLQETQYF
d_gene: TRBD2; v_gene: TRBV12-3/TRBV12-4; j_gene: TRBJ2-1; abundance: many; CDR3nt: TGTGCCAGCAGTTTCGCCTCCGGTCGGGGGGGCGACAATGAGCAGTTCTTC; CDR3aa: CASSFASGRGGDNEQFF
d_gene: TRBD1; v_gene: TRBV7-2; j_gene: TRBJ2-2; abundance: .; CDR3nt: TGTGCCAGCAGTCTTCGGACAGGGAAGACCGGGGAGCTGTTTTTT; CDR3aa: CASSLRTGKTGELFF
d_gene: TRBD2; v_gene: TRBV29-1; j_gene: TRBJ2-5; abundance: .; CDR3nt: TGCAGCGTAGGCCGGGAGCGGGGGGAGACCCAGTACTTC; CDR3aa: CSVGRERGETQYF
d_gene: TRBD2; v_gene: TRBV18; j_gene: TRBJ2-1; abundance: .; CDR3nt: TGTGCCAGCTCACCAAGCTCTAGCGGGAACTACAATGAGCAGTTCTTC; CDR3aa: CASSPSSSGNYNEQFF
d_gene: TRBD2; v_gene: TRBV15; j_gene: TRBJ2-4; abundance: .; CDR3nt: TGTGCCACCAGCAGAGGCCTAGCGGTAGCCAAAAACATTCAGTACTTC; CDR3aa: CATSRGLAVAKNIQYF
d_gene: TRBD2; v_gene: TRBV29-1; j_gene: TRBJ2-1; abundance: many; CDR3nt: TGCAGCGTCCCGATAACTCCCTCTAGCGGGACGTACAATGAGCAGTTCTTC; CDR3aa: CSVPITPSSGTYNEQFF
d_gene: TRBD2; v_gene: TRBV3-1; j_gene: TRBJ2-1; abundance: .; CDR3nt: TGTGCCACCTCCCAAGACGTAGCGGGAGGTATAGGGGATGAGCAGTTCTTC; CDR3aa: CATSQDVAGGIGDEQFF
d_gene: TRBD1; v_gene: TRBV12-3/TRBV12-4; j_gene: TRBJ1-2; abundance: few; CDR3nt: TGTGCCAGCAGTTTTGGTCTACAGGGGACCGGCTACACCTTC; CDR3aa: CASSFGLQGTGYTF
d_gene: .; v_gene: TRBV6-1; j_gene: TRBJ2-7; abundance: few; CDR3nt: TGTGCCAGCAGTGAGGTAGCGACAGTGGGACTTTACGAGCAGTACTTC; CDR3aa: CASSEVATVGLYEQYF
d_gene: .; v_gene: TRBV5-1; j_gene: TRBJ1-1; abundance: many; CDR3nt: TGCGCCAGCAGCAAGGACAGCTATCTGAACACTGAAGCTTTCTTT; CDR3aa: CASSKDSYLNTEAFF
d_gene: .; v_gene: TRBV24-1; j_gene: TRBJ1-2; abundance: .; CDR3nt: TGTGCCACCAGTTCCAGGCTCCTCGCTGGCTACACCTTC; CDR3aa: CATSSRLLAGYTF
d_gene: TRBD1; v_gene: TRBV28; j_gene: TRBJ1-1; abundance: .; CDR3nt: TGTGCCAGCAGTCTACTCCGGGGACAGGCGAACACTGAAGCTTTCTTT; CDR3aa: CASSLLRGQANTEAFF
d_gene: .; v_gene: TRBV15; j_gene: TRBJ2-1; abundance: few; CDR3nt: TGTGCCACCAGCAGAGAGGAGCTGCGGGAGCAGTTCTTC; CDR3aa: CATSREELREQFF
d_gene: TRBD1; v_gene: TRBV6-5; j_gene: TRBJ2-7; abundance: many; CDR3nt: TGTGCCAGCAGTATATTCGGGACAGGGAAGTACGAGCAGTACTTC; CDR3aa: CASSIFGTGKYEQYF
d_gene: .; v_gene: TRBV4-1; j_gene: TRBJ2-7; abundance: once; CDR3nt: TGCGCCAGCAGCCAAGGAGTTGCTACCTACGAGCAGTACTTC; CDR3aa: CASSQGVATYEQYF
d_gene: .; v_gene: TRBV25-1; j_gene: TRBJ2-3; abundance: .; CDR3nt: TGTGCCAGCAGTGAAGCGTCCCTAATCACAGATACGCAGTATTTT; CDR3aa: CASSEASLITDTQYF
d_gene: .; v_gene: TRBV20-1; j_gene: TRBJ2-2; abundance: .; CDR3nt: TGCAGTGCTAGTGGGTCGAACACCGGGGAGCTGTTTTTT; CDR3aa: CSASGSNTGELFF
d_gene: .; v_gene: TRBV5-1; j_gene: TRBJ2-2; abundance: few; CDR3nt: TGCGCCAGCAGCTTTAGGCAGGGCAACGCCGGGGAGCTGTTTTTT; CDR3aa: CASSFRQGNAGELFF
d_gene: TRBD1; v_gene: TRBV12-3/TRBV12-4; j_gene: TRBJ1-2; abundance: few; CDR3nt: TGTGCCAGCAGCCCATACAGGGACAGCCGACCGGATGGCTACACCTTC; CDR3aa: CASSPYRDSRPDGYTF
d_gene: .; v_gene: TRBV20-1; j_gene: TRBJ2-1; abundance: few; CDR3nt: TGCAGTGCTAGAGGGGGTTATCTCTACAATGAGCAGTTCTTC; CDR3aa: CSARGGYLYNEQFF
d_gene: .; v_gene: TRBV12-3/TRBV12-4; j_gene: TRBJ1-5; abundance: few; CDR3nt: TGTGCCAGCAGCCAAACAGGGAGCGGTAAGCCCCAGCATTTT; CDR3aa: CASSQTGSGKPQHF
d_gene: TRBD1; v_gene: TRBV29-1; j_gene: TRBJ2-6; abundance: few; CDR3nt: TGCAGCGTTGAAGATCCTGGGACAGGGGCGGGGTTCGGGGCCAACGTCCTGACTTTC; CDR3aa: CSVEDPGTGAGFGANVLTF
d_gene: TRBD1; v_gene: TRBV20-1; j_gene: TRBJ2-7; abundance: .; CDR3nt: TGCAGTGCTAGAACTGGGACAGGGAGCTACGAGCAGTACTTC; CDR3aa: CSARTGTGSYEQYF
d_gene: TRBD1; v_gene: TRBV20-1; j_gene: TRBJ1-2; abundance: .; CDR3nt: TGCAGTGCACGACAGGGGTTTAACTATGGCTACACCTTC; CDR3aa: CSARQGFNYGYTF
d_gene: TRBD2; v_gene: TRBV12-3/TRBV12-4; j_gene: TRBJ2-1; abundance: few; CDR3nt: TGTGCCAGCAGTCACGGGGCGGGAGGGGGGTTCTTC; CDR3aa: CASSHGAGGGFF
d_gene: .; v_gene: TRBV4-3; j_gene: TRBJ2-1; abundance: .; CDR3nt: TGCGCCAGCAGCCTAGAGCGGACCTACAATGAGCAGTTCTTC; CDR3aa: CASSLERTYNEQFF